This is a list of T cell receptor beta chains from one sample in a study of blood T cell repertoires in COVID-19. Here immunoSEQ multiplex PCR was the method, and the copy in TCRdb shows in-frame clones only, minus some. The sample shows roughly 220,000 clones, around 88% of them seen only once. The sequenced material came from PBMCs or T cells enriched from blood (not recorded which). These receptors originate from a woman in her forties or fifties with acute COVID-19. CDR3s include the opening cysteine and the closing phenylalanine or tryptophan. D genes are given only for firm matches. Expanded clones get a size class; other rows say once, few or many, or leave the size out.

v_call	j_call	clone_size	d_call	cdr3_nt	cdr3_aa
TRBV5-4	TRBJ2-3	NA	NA	TGTGCCAGCAGCATAAGCACAGATACGCAGTATTTT	CASSISTDTQYF
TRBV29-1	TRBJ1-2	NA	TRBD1	TGCAGCGTTGAAGAGACAGGGGGCTTTGGCTACACCTTC	CSVEETGGFGYTF
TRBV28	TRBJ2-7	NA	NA	TGTGCCAGCAGTTTGGCTTACGAGCAGTACTTC	CASSLAYEQYF
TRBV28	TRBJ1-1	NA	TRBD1	TGTGCCAGCAGCCGTACAGGGGGGCGAGCCCAAGCTTTCTTT	CASSRTGGRAQAFF
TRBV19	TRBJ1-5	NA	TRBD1	TGTGCCAGTAGTACATTCGGTGTACAGGGGCTGGGCAATCAGCCCCAGCATTTT	CASSTFGVQGLGNQPQHF
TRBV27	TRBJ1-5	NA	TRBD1	TGTGCCAGCAAACCACAGGGGGCGCTGAGCAATCAGCCCCAGCATTTT	CASKPQGALSNQPQHF
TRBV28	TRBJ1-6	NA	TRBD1	TGTGCCAAGCCGGGACAGGGTTTTTCACCCCTCCACTTT	CAKPGQGFSPLHF
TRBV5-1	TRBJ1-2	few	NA	TGCGCCAGCAGCTTGGATCAGGGATCTGGCTACACCTTC	CASSLDQGSGYTF
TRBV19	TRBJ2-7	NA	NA	TGTGCCAGTAGCCTCCGCGGGACAGCCTACGAGCAGTACTTC	CASSLRGTAYEQYF
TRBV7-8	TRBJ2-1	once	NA	TGTGCCAGCAGCTTAGCCCGGGGTTACAATGAGCAGTTCTTC	CASSLARGYNEQFF
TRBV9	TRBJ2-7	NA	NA	TGTGCCAGCAGCGTAAGTTCGGGGGTCGGCGAGCAGTACTTC	CASSVSSGVGEQYF
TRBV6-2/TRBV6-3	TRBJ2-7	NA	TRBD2	TGTGCCAGCAGCCATCCGCCAGATAGCGGGTACGAGCAGTACTTC	CASSHPPDSGYEQYF
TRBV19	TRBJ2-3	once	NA	TGTGCCAGTAGGGACAGTTCTAGCACAGATACGCAGTATTTT	CASRDSSSTDTQYF
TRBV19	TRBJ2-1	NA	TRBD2	TGTGCCAGTAGTATTAGCGGGAGGGCCAGGAATGAGCAGTTCTTC	CASSISGRARNEQFF
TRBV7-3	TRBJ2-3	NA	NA	TGTGCCAGCAGCTTAACTAGAGGAGGGCACACAGAAGATACGCAGTATTTT	CASSLTRGGHTEDTQYF
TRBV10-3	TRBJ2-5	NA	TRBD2	TGTGCCATCAGTGAGTCGAAGACCGAACCCGGACTAGCGGGAGTCCGTGAGACCCAGTACTTC	CAISESKTEPGLAGVRETQYF
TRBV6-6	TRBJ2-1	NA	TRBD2	TGTGCCAGCAGGTTAGCGGGAGCCAATGAGCAGTTCTTC	CASRLAGANEQFF
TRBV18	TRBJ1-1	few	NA	TGTGCCAGCTCACCATCCTCCAAAGGTAGGGGCACTGAAGCTTTCTTT	CASSPSSKGRGTEAFF
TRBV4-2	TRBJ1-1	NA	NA	TGTGCCAGCAGCCAAGATCGGGGGGAAGCTTTCTTT	CASSQDRGEAFF
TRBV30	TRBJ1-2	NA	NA	TGTGCCTGGAGTCCCTCCGACTATGGCTACACCTTC	CAWSPSDYGYTF
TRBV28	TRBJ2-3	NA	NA	TGTGCCAGCTCAGGGGGCACAGATACGCAGTATTTT	CASSGGTDTQYF
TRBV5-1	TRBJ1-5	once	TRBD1	TGCGCCAGCAGCTTATCCGGGACAGGCAATCAGCCCCAGCATTTT	CASSLSGTGNQPQHF
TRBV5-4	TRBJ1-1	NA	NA	TGTGCCAGCAGCTTGTATGGAGCGGGGAACACTGAAGCTTTCTTT	CASSLYGAGNTEAFF
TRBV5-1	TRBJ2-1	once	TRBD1	TGCGCCAGCAGACTTTGGAGGGACAGGGGTGGAAATGAGCAGTTCTTC	CASRLWRDRGGNEQFF
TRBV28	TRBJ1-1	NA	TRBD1	TGTGCCAGCAGCCCCAGGGGGCGAGGAACTGAAGCTTTCTTT	CASSPRGRGTEAFF
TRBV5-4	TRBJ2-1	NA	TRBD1	TGTGCCAGCAGTACCGGGACAGGGGGTTCGCTGTACAATGAGCAGTTCTTC	CASSTGTGGSLYNEQFF
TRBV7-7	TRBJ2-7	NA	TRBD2	TGTGCTAGCAGCTCGGGACTAGCGGGAGAGCAGTACTTC	CASSSGLAGEQYF
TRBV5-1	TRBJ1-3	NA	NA	TGCGCCAGCAGTCCCTCGTCCGGAAACACCATATATTTT	CASSPSSGNTIYF
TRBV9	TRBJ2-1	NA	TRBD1	TGTGCCAGCAGCCCTCGGGGGCAGGGGGCTAATGAGCAGTTCTTC	CASSPRGQGANEQFF
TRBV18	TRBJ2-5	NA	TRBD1	TGTGCCAGCTCACCACGTCCCGGGACAGGGTTTGAGACCCAGTACTTC	CASSPRPGTGFETQYF
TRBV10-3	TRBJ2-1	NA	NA	TGTGCCATCAGTGAGTCCGGGGCGGGAACCACGAGCTCCTACAATGAGCAGTTCTTC	CAISESGAGTTSSYNEQFF
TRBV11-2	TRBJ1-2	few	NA	TGTGCCAGCAGCATACCCACACCCAGGCGCTATGGCTACACCTTC	CASSIPTPRRYGYTF
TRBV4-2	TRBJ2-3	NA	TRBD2	TGTGCCAGCAGCCAAGAGGCGGGGCGGGAGGCTCGGGGATTTTCGGATACGCAGTATTTT	CASSQEAGREARGFSDTQYF
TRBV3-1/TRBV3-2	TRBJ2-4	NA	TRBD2	TGTGCCAGCAGCCAAGTCGATAGCGGGAGGGCTGTCAAAAACATTCAGTACTTC	CASSQVDSGRAVKNIQYF
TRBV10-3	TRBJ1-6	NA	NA	TGTGCCATCAAACCGAGCTCCTATAATTCACCCCTCCACTTT	CAIKPSSYNSPLHF
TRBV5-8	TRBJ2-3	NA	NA	TGTGCCAGCAGCCCACGACTAGAATTTTTCCGTACGCAGTATTTT	CASSPRLEFFRTQYF
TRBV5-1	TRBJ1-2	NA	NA	TGCGCCAGCAGCTTGCCCCCAGGGGATGGGGGCTACACCTTC	CASSLPPGDGGYTF
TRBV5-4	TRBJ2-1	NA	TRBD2	TGTGCCAGCAGCCTGGGACTAGCGGGGTCCTACAATGAGCAGTTCTTC	CASSLGLAGSYNEQFF
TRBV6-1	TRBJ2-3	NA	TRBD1	TGTGCCAGCAGTGATCGGACAGGGGGCAAAGATACGCAGTATTTT	CASSDRTGGKDTQYF
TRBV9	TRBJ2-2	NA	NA	TGTGCCAGCAGCGTAGAGGATATCGGGACCGGGGAGCTGTTTTTT	CASSVEDIGTGELFF
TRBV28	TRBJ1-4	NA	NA	TGTGCCAGCAGTTTACCCGCGCCGAATGAAAAACTGTTTTTT	CASSLPAPNEKLFF
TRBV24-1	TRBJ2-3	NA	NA	TGTGCCACCAGTGACAGGGGTTGGACAGATACGCAGTATTTT	CATSDRGWTDTQYF
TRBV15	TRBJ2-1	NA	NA	TGTGCCACCAGCAGAGGTAGGACAGAGCCCAATGAGCAGTTCTTC	CATSRGRTEPNEQFF
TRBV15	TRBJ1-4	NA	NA	TGTGCCACCAGCCCCAGGGATGAGGCTAATGAAAAACTGTTTTTT	CATSPRDEANEKLFF
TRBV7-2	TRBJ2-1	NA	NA	TGTGCCAGCAGCTTAGGAATTACAGCAAATGAGCAGTTCTTC	CASSLGITANEQFF
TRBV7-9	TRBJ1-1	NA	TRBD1	TGTGCCAGCAGCCGGACAGGGGACACTGAAGCTTTCTTT	CASSRTGDTEAFF
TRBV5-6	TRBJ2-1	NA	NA	TGTGCCAGCAGCTTGGCCTACTACAATGAGCAGTTCTTC	CASSLAYYNEQFF
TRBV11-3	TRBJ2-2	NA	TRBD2	TGTGCCAGCAGCTTAAGGAAAGGACTAGCGGGGAACACCGGGGAGCTGTTTTTT	CASSLRKGLAGNTGELFF
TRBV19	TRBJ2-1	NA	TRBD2	TGTGCCAGTAGTAGGGTACTAGCGGCTTTTAATGAGCAGTTCTTC	CASSRVLAAFNEQFF
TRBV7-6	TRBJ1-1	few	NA	TGTGCCAGCAGCTTAGGGGGCACACCGAACACTGAAGCTTTCTTT	CASSLGGTPNTEAFF
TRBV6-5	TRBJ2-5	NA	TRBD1	TGTGCCAGCAGTTATTCCACAGGGGGCTCCTTTAGGACCCAGTACTTC	CASSYSTGGSFRTQYF